This TCR beta chain came from a study of OX40 agonist ivuxolimab in advanced cancers. Study as a whole: Hepatocellular carcinoma, melanoma, renal cell or head and neck cancer affected the dose-escalation patients. Of the patients, three showed partial responses, one with hepatocellular carcinoma and two with cutaneous melanoma.

TCRdb's copy holds only in-frame clones and misses some; the assay was immunoSEQ multiplex PCR. The sample lists 35,000 to 50,000 clones, around 88% occurring once. CDR1 is SGHAT and CDR2 is FQNNGV in the germline V gene. CDR3 length: 16 residues. V shed 1 base and J shed 7 bases, with 20 bases lying between them. J is TRBJ2-7 and V is TRBV11-2; possibly TRBD1 for D (5 bases). This receptor was obtained from an adult with an advanced solid tumor such as melanoma, head and neck, liver or kidney cancer. The starting material was CD4+ or CD8+ T cells sorted from blood, obtained in a trial of the OX40 agonist ivuxolimab. CDR3 protein: CASSLGPHRNTEEQYF. The CDR3 DNA reads TGTGCCAGCAGCTTAGGACCTCACAGGAATACGGAGGAGCAGTACTTC.